These 30 T cell receptor beta chains came from one sample sequenced in a study of blood T cell repertoires in COVID-19. The table came from immunoSEQ multiplex PCR; TCRdb's copy has only in-frame clones and leaves some out. The sample records about 250,000 clones, more than 70% being singletons. Sequenced: peripheral blood. The receptor source for this set is a man older than 75 with acute or convalescent COVID-19.

The chain employs TRBV6-6 and TRBJ2-6; D not resolved. Germline loops: CDR1 MNHNY, CDR2 SVGAGI (reference sequence). The germline V and J ends were trimmed by 2 bases and 2 bases, with 7 bases remaining between them. CDR3 length: 15 residues. The CDR3 here is CASSYDGPGANVLTF. CDR3 sequence (DNA): TGTGCCAGCAGTTACGATGGGCCTGGGGCCAACGTCCTGACTTTC.

This clone was detected once. The gene calls are TRBV18 and TRBJ2-5; D is perhaps TRBD1 (6 bases). The CDR3 length is 16 residues. CDR1 is KGHSH and CDR2 is LQKENI in the germline V gene. Trimming removed 3 bases at V and 5 bases at J, with 19 bases between. DNA for the CDR3: TGTGCCAGCTCACCCAGCCGGGGTGGGGGCGGCGAGACCCAGTACTTC. Its protein product is CASSPSRGGGGETQYF.

V gene TRBV5-1 combines with J gene TRBJ2-1, with 9 positions matching TRBD2. This CDR3 region has 14 residues. Germline values: CDR1 SGHRS, CDR2 YFSETQ. V was clipped by 4 bases and J by 3 bases; unmatched bases: 2. Written as DNA, the CDR3 is TGCGCCAGCAGCCAAGCGGGAGGCTACAATGAGCAGTTCTTC. Translation: CASSQAGGYNEQFF.

The rearrangement uses TRBV25-1 and TRBJ2-7, with TRBD1 identical over 7 bases. Germline-derived CDR1 and CDR2 are MGHDK and SYGVNS. Unmatched junction bases numbered 7, after V lost 8 bases and J lost 3 bases. The CDR3 runs 13 residues. Here the CDR3 reads CASRPSGGYEQYF. DNA for the CDR3: TGTGCCAGCCGCCCCTCAGGGGGCTACGAGCAGTACTTC.

The gene calls are TRBV27 and TRBJ1-2; TRBD1 matches 7 bases. After removal of 6 bases from V and 6 bases from J, the junction contained 10 bases not matched to a gene. CDR1 is MNHEY, CDR2 SMNVEV, per germline (reference sequence). CDR3 size: 14 residues. CDR3 region: CASSRQGAFNGYTF. The CDR3 DNA reads TGTGCCAGCAGCAGACAGGGTGCGTTCAATGGCTACACCTTC.

Notes on this clone: This specimen includes other DNA sequences encoding the same CDR3. CDR3 in amino acids: CASSLGGATNEKLFF. The CDR3 DNA reads as TGCGCCAGCAGCTTGGGTGGAGCAACTAATGAAAAACTGTTTTTT. V and J are TRBV5-1 and TRBJ1-4; D gene ambiguous. V dropped 0 bases and J dropped 0 bases, with 6 bases sitting between them. The germline CDR1 and CDR2 sequences are SGHRS and YFSETQ. This CDR3 comprises 15 residues.

V is TRBV30 and J is TRBJ2-2; D may be TRBD1 (6 bases). Germline-derived CDR1 and CDR2 are GTSNPN and SVGIG (reference sequence). Trimming took off 3 bases at V and 6 bases at J, with 14 bases between the two ends. This CDR3 spans 14 amino acids. CDR3 loop: CAWSTGKRAGELFF. The CDR3 DNA follows: TGTGCCTGGAGCACAGGGAAGAGGGCCGGGGAGCTGTTTTTT.

The gene calls are TRBV6-5 and TRBJ2-7, with a tentative D call TRBD2 (5 bases). V lost 8 bases and J lost 5, with 16 bases in between. CDR3 length: 13 amino acids. Germline V gene data show CDR1 as MNHEY and CDR2 as SVGAGI. The CDR3 DNA follows: TGTGCCAGCGCGCCCCAGCGGTTCCACGAGCAGTACTTC. It encodes CASAPQRFHEQYF.

The V call is TRBV5-1, the J call TRBJ2-7; no clear D. This CDR3 has 12 residues. The V and J ends lost 4 bases and 3 bases respectively, with 8 bases between them. Germline loops: CDR1 SGHRS, CDR2 YFSETQ. The CDR3 region has the DNA TGCGCCAGCAGCCCCCAGAACTACGAGCAGTACTTC. Its protein is CASSPQNYEQYF.

The chain combines TRBV12-3 or TRBV12-4 with TRBJ2-7, with D perhaps matching TRBD2 (5 bases). V dropped 3 bases and J dropped 6 bases, with 12 bases sitting between them. The CDR3 contains 13 residues. CDR3 nucleotide sequence: TGTGCCAGCAGTTTTCGGGGTACCGGCGAGCAGTACTTC. Translating it yields CASSFRGTGEQYF.

This chain joins TRBV4-1 and TRBJ1-3; 10 bases align to TRBD1. From germline, CDR1 is MGHRA and CDR2 YSYEKL. The CDR3 has 16 amino acids. V dropped 6 bases and J dropped 4; count of bases not matched to a gene: 9. The CDR3 DNA is TGCGCCAGCAGGGAGACTGACAGGGGGCAAGGAAACACCATATATTTT. This gives the protein CASRETDRGQGNTIYF.

CDR3 nucleotide sequence: TGCGCCAGCAGTCAAGCAGACCAGGGGGAGAGGACTGAAGCTTTCTTT. Translated, it gives CASSQADQGERTEAFF. V usage is TRBV23-1 and J usage is TRBJ1-1; 7 positions match TRBD1. TRBV23-1 is placed among ORFs of uncertain function. This CDR3 region has 16 residues. The junction had 11 bases not matched to a gene; V was cut back by 2 bases and J by 5 bases.

The chain carries TRBV28 and TRBJ1-1; TRBD1 is a possible D gene (5 bases). Germline V gene sequence: CDR1 MDHEN, CDR2 SYDVKM. This CDR3 comprises 14 residues. V gave up 5 bases and J gave up 1 base, with 11 bases separating them. This CDR3 is CASSNAGENTEAFF. In nucleotides, the CDR3 is TGTGCCAGCAGTAACGCGGGGGAGAACACTGAAGCTTTCTTT.

The count of this clone is one. CDR3 nucleotide sequence: TGTGCCAGCAGCCCCCCCCCGGACAGGTATTCCGGGGAGCTGTTTTTT. Its protein product is CASSPPPDRYSGELFF. The chain couples TRBV5-5 to TRBJ2-2, with TRBD1 identical over 7 bases. This CDR3 has 16 residues. Losses at the gene ends were 4 bases for V and 6 bases for J; bases not matched to a gene: 12. Germline CDR1 and CDR2: SGHKS and YYEKEE (reference sequence).

The J gene is TRBJ2-5, the V gene TRBV5-1, with D unresolved. The CDR3 runs to 15 residues. Trimming took 0 bases from V and 5 from J, leaving 14 bases between them. Germline V gene data show CDR1 as SGHRS and CDR2 as YFSETQ. In DNA form, the CDR3 reads TGCGCCAGCAGCTTGGAGCAATTGATCGTGGAGACCCAGTACTTC. Its protein is CASSLEQLIVETQYF.

J is TRBJ2-6 and V is TRBV16, with 8 bases identical to TRBD1. CDR1 is KGHSY, CDR2 FQNENV, per germline. The CDR3 totals 18 residues. V lost 4 bases, J lost 4 bases, and 12 bases stayed unmatched. The CDR3 region has the DNA TGTGCCAGCAGCCTCCTCTATCCAGGGGGCGTAGGGGCCAACGTCCTGACTTTC. Its protein is CASSLLYPGGVGANVLTF.

This chain joins TRBV12-3 or TRBV12-4 and TRBJ1-5; D is perhaps TRBD1 (6 bases). CDR3 size: 13 residues. The V end lost 7 bases, the J end lost 6 bases, and 13 bases lay between the germline ends. The CDR3 here is CASTGGGRQPQHF. CDR3 DNA sequence: TGTGCCAGCACCGGGGGGGGCCGTCAGCCCCAGCATTTT.

The chain uses TRBV7-8 and TRBJ1-1; D may be TRBD1 (6 bases). Germline values: CDR1 SGHVS, CDR2 FQNEAQ. There are 15 residues in the CDR3. V lost 5 bases and J 0 bases, leaving 13 bases between the germline ends. The CDR3 region is CASSPWTEMNTEAFF. The CDR3 DNA sequence: TGTGCCAGCAGCCCTTGGACAGAAATGAACACTGAAGCTTTCTTT.

The gene calls are TRBV2 and TRBJ2-7, with 10 bases aligning to TRBD1. The CDR3 sequence is 16 residues long. Germline V CDR1 and CDR2: SNHLY, FYNNEI. Losses at the gene ends were 3 bases for V and 5 bases for J; bases not matched to a gene: 10. Here the CDR3 reads CASSETKIGTGDEQYF. CDR3 nucleotides: TGTGCCAGCAGTGAGACTAAAATTGGGACAGGGGACGAGCAGTACTTC.

This clone came up a few times. The CDR3 loop reads CASSSTRTAPYQETQYF. DNA for the CDR3: TGTGCCAGCAGTTCCACCCGGACAGCCCCGTACCAAGAGACCCAGTACTTC. The chain links TRBV28 to TRBJ2-5; TRBD1 is a possible D gene (6 bases). Germline-derived CDR1 and CDR2 are MDHEN and SYDVKM. This CDR3 is built from 17 residues. The V gene lost 4 bases and the J gene lost 0 bases, with 18 bases spanning the gap.

This clone was seen a handful of times. The V call is TRBV7-2, the J call TRBJ2-7, with a tentative D call TRBD1 (6 bases). V was trimmed by 6 bases and J by 3 bases, leaving 18 bases between them. Looked up from germline, CDR1 is SGHTA and CDR2 is FQGNSA. The CDR3 runs to 15 residues. CDR3 protein: CASRSTGIGVYEQYF. DNA of the CDR3: TGTGCCAGCAGGAGTACAGGGATTGGGGTCTACGAGCAGTACTTC.

This clone came up a few times. The chain employs TRBV5-6 and TRBJ2-7; TRBD1 aligns across 8 bases. Germline trimming cut 2 bases from V and 9 bases from J; bases unmatched to any gene: 13. Germline V gene sequence: CDR1 SGHDT, CDR2 YYEEEE. The CDR3 extends over 15 amino acids. The CDR3 nucleotides are TGTGCCAGCAGCTTTGGGTGGCAGGGGGCGGACGGGCAGTACTTC. Translating it yields CASSFGWQGADGQYF.

The chain uses TRBV24-1 and TRBJ2-7; 7 nucleotides match TRBD1. Germline V lookup: CDR1 KGHDR, CDR2 SFDVKD. V lost 5 bases to trimming and J lost 3 bases; unmatched junction nucleotides: 9. This CDR3 has 15 residues. CDR3 in amino acids: CATSAKRGQNYEQYF. CDR3 bases: TGTGCCACCAGTGCTAAGAGGGGGCAGAACTACGAGCAGTACTTC.

The V gene is TRBV6-2 or TRBV6-3, the J gene TRBJ1-2; 11 bases agree with TRBD1. With 2 bases clipped from V and 3 bases from J, the junction kept 14 bases outside the gene matches. CDR3 length: 19 amino acids. Germline CDR1 is MNHEY and CDR2 is SVGEGT. CDR3 sequence (DNA): TGTGCCAGCAGTTACGATGGGGACAGGGGGATTCTCCATCACTATGGCTACACCTTC. Translating it yields CASSYDGDRGILHHYGYTF.

This CDR3 is CASHSPRIQYF. The DNA of the CDR3 is TGTGCCAGCCACTCCCCCCGCATTCAGTACTTC. This chain joins TRBV21-1 and TRBJ2-4; the D call in the table, TRBD2, was not verified against the DNA. TRBV21-1 is designated a pseudogene. There are 11 residues in the CDR3.

The chain uses TRBV7-7 and TRBJ2-6; TRBD2 might be the D (6 bases). V was pared by 2 bases and J by 0 bases, with 14 bases between. Looked up from germline, CDR1 is SSHAT and CDR2 is FNYEAQ (reference sequence). The CDR3 has 18 amino acids. CDR3 sequence reads: CASSLPRDSFSGANVLTF. The CDR3 bases are TGTGCCAGCAGCTTACCCCGGGACTCTTTCTCTGGGGCCAACGTCCTGACTTTC. Using reference TRBV7-7 and TRBJ2-6 for the parts outside the CDR3, the full variable domain is GAGVSQSPRYKVTKRGQDVTLRCDPISSHATLYWYQQALGQGPEFLTYFNYEAQPDKSGLPSDRFSAERPEGSISTLTIQRTEQRDSAMYRCASSLPRDSFSGANVLTFGAGSRLTVL.

This clone has just a few counts. The rearrangement uses TRBV10-2 and TRBJ1-5; D gene unclear. The V gene lost 3 bases and the J gene lost 0 bases, with 9 bases spanning the gap. This CDR3 has 15 residues. The germline V gene encodes CDR1 WSHSY and CDR2 SAAADI. The CDR3 DNA follows: TGCGCCAGCAGTGAAATTGGGCATAGCAATCAGCCCCAGCATTTT. Amino acid sequence: CASSEIGHSNQPQHF.

Written as DNA, the CDR3 is TGTGCCAGCGGACCGGGACAGGGGTTCTACGAGCAGTACTTC. Residues: CASGPGQGFYEQYF. The chain uses TRBV27 and TRBJ2-7; 10 bases are shared with TRBD1. CDR1 is MNHEY, CDR2 SMNVEV, per germline (reference sequence). V shed 8 bases and J 3 bases; nucleotides not matched to a gene: 7. The CDR3 has 14 residues.

V gene TRBV5-6 combines with J gene TRBJ2-7; D possibly corresponds to TRBD1 (6 bases). With 4 bases removed from V and 7 bases from J, the gap between germline ends came to 18 bases. The CDR3 loop spans 14 amino acids. Germline CDR1 SGHDT, CDR2 YYEEEE. CDR3 protein: CASSVGTSLQEQYF. The DNA of the CDR3 is TGTGCCAGCAGCGTCGGGACATCTCTACAGGAGCAGTACTTC.

The genes are TRBV9 and TRBJ1-2; D unresolved. V lost 4 bases, J lost 0 bases, and 13 bases lay in between. Germline V lookup: CDR1 SGDLS, CDR2 YYNGEE. The CDR3 is made up of 15 amino acids. The CDR3 DNA is TGTGCCAGCAGCCCCTCTACCGGGACTAACTATGGCTACACCTTC. Translation gives CASSPSTGTNYGYTF.